This T cell receptor beta chain came from a study of somatic mutations in cytotoxic T cells in rheumatoid arthritis. V was clipped by 5 bases and J by 5 bases; unmatched bases: 7. CDR3 length: 15 amino acids. From germline, CDR1 is SGDLS and CDR2 YYNGEE. Clones were sequenced by immunoSEQ multiplex PCR, and TCRdb holds only the in-frame ones, with some missing. The sample records 5,000 to 6,000 clones, about 72% being singletons. Source material: CD8+ T cells sorted from blood. The sequence was collected from an adult with rheumatoid arthritis. The chain recombines TRBV9 with TRBJ2-5, with 12 bases aligning to TRBD2. The CDR3 bases are TGTGCCAGCAGTGCTAGCGGGGGGGCCTGGGAGACCCAGTACTTC. It codes for CASSASGGAWETQYF.